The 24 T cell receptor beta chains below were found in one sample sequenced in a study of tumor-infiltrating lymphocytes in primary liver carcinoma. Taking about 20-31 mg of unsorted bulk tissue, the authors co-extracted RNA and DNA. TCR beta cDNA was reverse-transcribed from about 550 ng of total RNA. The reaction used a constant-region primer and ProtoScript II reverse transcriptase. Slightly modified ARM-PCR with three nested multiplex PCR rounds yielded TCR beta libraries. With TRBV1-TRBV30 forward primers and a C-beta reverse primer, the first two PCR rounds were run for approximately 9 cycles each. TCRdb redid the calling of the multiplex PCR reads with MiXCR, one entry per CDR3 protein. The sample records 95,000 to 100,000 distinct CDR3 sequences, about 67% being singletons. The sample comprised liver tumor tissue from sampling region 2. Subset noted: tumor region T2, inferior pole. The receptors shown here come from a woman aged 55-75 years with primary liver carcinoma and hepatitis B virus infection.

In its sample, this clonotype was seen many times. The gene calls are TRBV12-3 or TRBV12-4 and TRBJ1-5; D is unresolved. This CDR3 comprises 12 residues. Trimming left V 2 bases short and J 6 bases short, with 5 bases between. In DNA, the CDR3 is TGTGCCAGCAGTTTAAACGGTCAGCCCCAGCATTTT. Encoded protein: CASSLNGQPQHF.

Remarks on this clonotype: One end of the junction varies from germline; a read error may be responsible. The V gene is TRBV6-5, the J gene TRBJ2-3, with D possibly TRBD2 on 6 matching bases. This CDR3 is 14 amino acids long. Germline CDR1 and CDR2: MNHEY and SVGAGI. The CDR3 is CASGNSGATDTQYF. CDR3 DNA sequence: TGTGCCAGCGGTAATTCGGGAGCAACAGATACACAGTATTTT.

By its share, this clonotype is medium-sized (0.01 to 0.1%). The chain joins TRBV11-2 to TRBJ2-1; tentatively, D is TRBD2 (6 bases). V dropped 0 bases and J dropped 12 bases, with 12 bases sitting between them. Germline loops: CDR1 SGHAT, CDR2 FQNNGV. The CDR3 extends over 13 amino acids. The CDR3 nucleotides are TGTGCCAGCAGCTTAGAAGGGTCCGGGGGGCAGTTCTTC. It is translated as CASSLEGSGGQFF.

The CDR3 spells CASRSSTGSEGYTQYF. Written as DNA, the CDR3 is TGTGCCAGCCGTTCTTCGACAGGGTCCGAGGGGTATACGCAGTATTTT. The V and J genes are TRBV6-1 and TRBJ2-3, with 7 bases matching TRBD1. This CDR3 comprises 16 residues. Germline V lookup: CDR1 MNHNS, CDR2 SASEGT. The ends lost 8 bases at V and 7 bases at J; junction bases unmatched: 18.

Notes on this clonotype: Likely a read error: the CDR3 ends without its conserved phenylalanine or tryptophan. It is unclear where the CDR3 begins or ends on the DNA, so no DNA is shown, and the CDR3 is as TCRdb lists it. This CDR3 is CVSRPSLDTGEMFS. The genes are TRBV11-1 and TRBJ2-2. The CDR3 is 14 amino acids long, termini counted. Germline V gene lookup returns CDR1 SGHAT and CDR2 FQDESV (reference sequence).

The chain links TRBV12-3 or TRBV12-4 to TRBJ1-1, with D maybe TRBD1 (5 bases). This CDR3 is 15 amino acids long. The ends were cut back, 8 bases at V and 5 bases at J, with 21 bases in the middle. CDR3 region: CASGLVLGTNTEAFF. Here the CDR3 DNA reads TGTGCCAGCGGTCTAGTTCTTGGGACCAATACTGAAGCTTTCTTT.

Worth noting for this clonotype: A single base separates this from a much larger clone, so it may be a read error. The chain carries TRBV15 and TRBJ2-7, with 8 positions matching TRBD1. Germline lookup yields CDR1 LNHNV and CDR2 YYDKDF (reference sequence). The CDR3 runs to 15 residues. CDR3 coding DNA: TGTGCCTCCAGCAGAGCTACAGGGGGGTCCTACGAGCAGTACTTC. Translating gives CASSRATGGSYEQYF.

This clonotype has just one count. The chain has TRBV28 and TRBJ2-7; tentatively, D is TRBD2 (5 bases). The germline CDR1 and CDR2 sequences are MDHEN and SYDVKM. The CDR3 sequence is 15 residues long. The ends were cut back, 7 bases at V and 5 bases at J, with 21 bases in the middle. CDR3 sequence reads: CASIRPLVGADEQYF. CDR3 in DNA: TGTGCCAGCATAAGACCGCTAGTGGGAGCCGACGAGCAGTACTTC.

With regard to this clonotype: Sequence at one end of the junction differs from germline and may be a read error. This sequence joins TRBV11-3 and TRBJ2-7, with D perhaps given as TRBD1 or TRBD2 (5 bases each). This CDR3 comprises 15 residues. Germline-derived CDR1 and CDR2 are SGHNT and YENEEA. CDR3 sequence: CDSSFFPRDGYEQYF. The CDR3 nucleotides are TGTGACAGCAGCTTCTTCCCTCGGGACGGCTACGAGCAGTACTTC. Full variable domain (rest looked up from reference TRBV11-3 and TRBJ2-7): EAGVVQSPRYKIIEKKQPVAFWCNPISGHNTLYWYLQNLGQGPELLIRYENEEAVDDSQLPKDRFSAERLKGVDSTLKIQPAELGDSAVYLCDSSFFPRDGYEQYFGPGTRLTVT.

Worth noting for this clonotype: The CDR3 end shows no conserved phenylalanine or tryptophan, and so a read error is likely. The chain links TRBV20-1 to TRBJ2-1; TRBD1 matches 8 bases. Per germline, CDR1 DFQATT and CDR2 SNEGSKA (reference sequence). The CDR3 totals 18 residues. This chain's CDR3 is CSARGTGNRLASYDEQFS. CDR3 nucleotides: TGCAGTGCTAGGGGGACAGGAAACCGGTTGGCCTCCTACGATGAGCAGTTCTCC.

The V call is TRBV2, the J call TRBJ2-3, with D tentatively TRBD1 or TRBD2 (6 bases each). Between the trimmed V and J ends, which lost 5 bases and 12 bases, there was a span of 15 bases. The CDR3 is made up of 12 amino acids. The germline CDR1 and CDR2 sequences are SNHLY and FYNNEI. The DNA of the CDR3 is TGTGCCAGCAGTACGGGGGCAGATATACAGTATTTT. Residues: CASSTGADIQYF.

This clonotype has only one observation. CDR3 amino acids: CASSYSGGNSYNEQFF. Written as DNA, the CDR3 is TGCGCCAGCAGTTATAGCGGGGGGAACTCCTACAATGAGCAGTTCTTC. The chain recombines TRBV5-1 with TRBJ2-1; 10 nucleotides match TRBD2. Unmatched junction bases numbered 5, after V lost 5 bases and J lost 0 bases. CDR1 is SGHRS and CDR2 is YFSETQ in the germline V gene. The CDR3 sequence is 16 residues long.

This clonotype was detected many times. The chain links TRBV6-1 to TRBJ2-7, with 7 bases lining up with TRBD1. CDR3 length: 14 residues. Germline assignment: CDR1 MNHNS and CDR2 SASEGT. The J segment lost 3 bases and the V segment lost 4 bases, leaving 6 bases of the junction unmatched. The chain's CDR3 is CASSGTGAGYEQYF. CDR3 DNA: TGTGCCAGCAGTGGAACAGGGGCGGGCTACGAGCAGTACTTC.

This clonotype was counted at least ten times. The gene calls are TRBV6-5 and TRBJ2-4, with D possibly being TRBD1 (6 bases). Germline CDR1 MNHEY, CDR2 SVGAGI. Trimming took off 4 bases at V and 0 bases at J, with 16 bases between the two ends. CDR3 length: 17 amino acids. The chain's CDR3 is CASSSRGQTSAKNIQYF. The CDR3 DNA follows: TGTGCCAGCAGTTCCCGTGGACAGACTTCAGCCAAAAACATTCAGTACTTC.

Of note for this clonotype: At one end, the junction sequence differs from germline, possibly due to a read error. The CDR3: CASSLEGGSISEQFF. The DNA for the CDR3 is TGTGCAAGCAGCTTAGAGGGAGGAAGTATCAGTGAGCAATTCTTC. The J gene is TRBJ2-1, the V gene TRBV11-2; a possible D gene is TRBD2 (6 bases). This CDR3 is built from 15 residues. Per germline, CDR1 SGHAT and CDR2 FQNNGV.

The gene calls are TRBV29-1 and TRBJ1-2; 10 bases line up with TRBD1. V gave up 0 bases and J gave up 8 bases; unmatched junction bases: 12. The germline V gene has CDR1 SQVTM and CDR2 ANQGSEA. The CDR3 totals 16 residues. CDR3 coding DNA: TGCAGCGTTGAAGATCAAATAGACAGGGGGCTCCACGGCTACACCTTC. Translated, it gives CSVEDQIDRGLHGYTF.

The CDR3 loop is CASSSCPDRGAYSGNTIYF. The CDR3 DNA follows: TGTGCCAGCAGCTCATGCCCGGATAGGGGAGCATACTCTGGAAACACCATATATTTT. V and J are TRBV11-2 and TRBJ1-3; D might be TRBD1 (5 bases). The CDR3 has 19 amino acids. Looked up from germline, CDR1 is SGHAT and CDR2 is FQNNGV. The V end was cut by 4 bases, the J end by 0 bases, with 22 bases between.

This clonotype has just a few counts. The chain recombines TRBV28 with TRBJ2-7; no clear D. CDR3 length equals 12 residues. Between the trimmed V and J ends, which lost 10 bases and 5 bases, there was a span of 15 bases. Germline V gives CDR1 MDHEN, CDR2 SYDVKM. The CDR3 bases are TGTGCCATACAGAACTGGAGCGACGAGCAGTACTTC. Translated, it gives CAIQNWSDEQYF.

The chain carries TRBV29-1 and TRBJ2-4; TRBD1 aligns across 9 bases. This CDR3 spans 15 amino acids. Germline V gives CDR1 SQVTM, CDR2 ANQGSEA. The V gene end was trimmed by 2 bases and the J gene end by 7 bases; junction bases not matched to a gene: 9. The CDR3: CSVEYSVTGGNIQYF. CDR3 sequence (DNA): TGCAGCGTTGAATATTCTGTGACAGGGGGGAACATTCAGTACTTC.

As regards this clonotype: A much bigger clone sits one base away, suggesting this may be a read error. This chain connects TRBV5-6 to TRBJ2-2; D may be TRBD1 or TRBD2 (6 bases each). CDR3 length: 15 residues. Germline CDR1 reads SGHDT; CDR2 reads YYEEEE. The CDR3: CASSFWGRDTGEVFF. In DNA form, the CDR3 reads TGTGCCAGCAGCTTTTGGGGGCGGGACACCGGGGAGGTGTTTTTT.

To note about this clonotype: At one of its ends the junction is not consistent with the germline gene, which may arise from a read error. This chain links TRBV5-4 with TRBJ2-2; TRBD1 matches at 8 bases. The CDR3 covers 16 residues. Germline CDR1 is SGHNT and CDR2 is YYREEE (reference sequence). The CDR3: CVSSQGASGYTGELFF. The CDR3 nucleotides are TGTGTCAGCAGCCAGGGGGCCAGCGGCTACACCGGGGAGCTGTTTTTT.

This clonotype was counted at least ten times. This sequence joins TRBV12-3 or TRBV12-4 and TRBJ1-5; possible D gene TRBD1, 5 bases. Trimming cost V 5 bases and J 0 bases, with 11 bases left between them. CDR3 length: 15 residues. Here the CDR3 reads CASSKTVPSNQPQHF. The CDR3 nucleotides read TGTGCCAGCAGTAAGACAGTCCCTAGCAATCAGCCCCAGCATTTT.

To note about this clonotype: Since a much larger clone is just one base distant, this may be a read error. The CDR3 spells CVSSRLVGNTEAFF. The CDR3 region has the DNA TGTGTCAGCAGCCGCCTAGTCGGGAACACTGAAGCTTTCTTT. V and J are TRBV14 and TRBJ1-1, with D hard to call. Germline CDR1 is SGHDN and CDR2 is FVKESK. The CDR3 has 14 residues.

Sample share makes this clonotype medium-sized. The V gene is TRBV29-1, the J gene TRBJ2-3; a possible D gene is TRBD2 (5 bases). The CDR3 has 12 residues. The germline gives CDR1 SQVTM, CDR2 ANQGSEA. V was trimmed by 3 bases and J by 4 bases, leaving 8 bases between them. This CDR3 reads CSVETGADTQYF. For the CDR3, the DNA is TGCAGCGTTGAGACCGGGGCAGATACGCAGTATTTT.